This T cell receptor beta chain was profiled in a study of blood T cell repertoires in COVID-19. Study information: The United States, Italy and Spain were the sources of the acute and convalescent COVID-19 samples. From T cells, B-cell-depleted T cells, or PBMCs came the material, which was cDNA or gDNA.

TCRdb's table, derived via immunoSEQ multiplex PCR, lists solely in-frame clones and lacks some. The table shows around 30,000 clones, with 85% to 90% occurring only once. Germline CDR1 and CDR2: SGDLS and YYNGEE. The CDR3 covers 14 residues. V shed 3 bases, J shed 5 bases, and the junction held 4 bases outside the gene matches. The sample taken for sequencing was peripheral blood. The V and J genes are TRBV9 and TRBJ2-5; 10 bases are a match to TRBD2. The TCR comes from a human donor with active COVID-19. The donor label of this sample is uncertain. The CDR3, as DNA: TGTGCCAGCAGCGACCTAGCGGGGGCTGAGACCCAGTACTTC. Its translation: CASSDLAGAETQYF.